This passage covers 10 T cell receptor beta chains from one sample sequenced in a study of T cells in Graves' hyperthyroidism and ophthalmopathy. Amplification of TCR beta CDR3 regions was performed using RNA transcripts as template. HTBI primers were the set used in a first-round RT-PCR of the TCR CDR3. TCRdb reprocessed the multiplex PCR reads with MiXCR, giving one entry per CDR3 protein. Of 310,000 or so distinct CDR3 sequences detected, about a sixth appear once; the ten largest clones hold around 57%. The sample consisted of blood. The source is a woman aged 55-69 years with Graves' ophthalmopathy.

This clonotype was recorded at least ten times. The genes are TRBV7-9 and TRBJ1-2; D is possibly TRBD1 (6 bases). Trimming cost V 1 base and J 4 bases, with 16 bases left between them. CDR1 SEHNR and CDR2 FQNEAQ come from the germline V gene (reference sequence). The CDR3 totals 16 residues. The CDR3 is CASSLGAGEERYGYTF. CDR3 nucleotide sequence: TGTGCCAGCAGCTTAGGGGCAGGGGAGGAGCGCTATGGCTACACCTTC. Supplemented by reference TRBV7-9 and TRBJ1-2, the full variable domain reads DTGVSQNPRHKITKRGQNVTFRCDPISEHNRLYWYRQTLGQGPEFLTYFQNEAQLEKSRLLSDRFSAERPKGSFSTLEIQRTEQGDSAMYLCASSLGAGEERYGYTFGSGTRLTVV.

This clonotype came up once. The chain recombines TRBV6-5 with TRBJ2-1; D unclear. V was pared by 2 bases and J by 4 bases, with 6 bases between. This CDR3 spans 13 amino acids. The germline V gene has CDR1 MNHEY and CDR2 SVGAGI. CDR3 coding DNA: TGTGCCAGCAGTTACATCCCATACAATGAGCAGTTCTTC. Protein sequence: CASSYIPYNEQFF.

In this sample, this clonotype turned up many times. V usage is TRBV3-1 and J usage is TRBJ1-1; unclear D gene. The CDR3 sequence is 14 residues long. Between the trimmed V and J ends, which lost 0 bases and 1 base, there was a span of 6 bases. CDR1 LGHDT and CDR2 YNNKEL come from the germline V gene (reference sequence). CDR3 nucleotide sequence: TGTGCCAGCAGCCAAGATTGGGGGAACACTGAAGCTTTCTTT. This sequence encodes CASSQDWGNTEAFF.

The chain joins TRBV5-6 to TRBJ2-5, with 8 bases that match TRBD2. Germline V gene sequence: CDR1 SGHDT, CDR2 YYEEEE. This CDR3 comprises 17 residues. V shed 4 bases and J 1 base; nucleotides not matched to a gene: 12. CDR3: CASSPSYSGDFQETQYF. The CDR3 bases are TGTGCCAGCAGCCCCTCTTATAGCGGGGACTTCCAAGAGACCCAGTACTTC.

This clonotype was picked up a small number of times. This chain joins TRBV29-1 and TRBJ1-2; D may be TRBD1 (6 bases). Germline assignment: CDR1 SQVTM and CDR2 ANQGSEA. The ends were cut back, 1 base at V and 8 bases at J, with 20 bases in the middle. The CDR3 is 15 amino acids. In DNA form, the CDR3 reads TGCAGCGTTGAAGGTTGGGGCGGGGGGCTTTGGGGCTACACCTTC. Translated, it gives CSVEGWGGGLWGYTF.

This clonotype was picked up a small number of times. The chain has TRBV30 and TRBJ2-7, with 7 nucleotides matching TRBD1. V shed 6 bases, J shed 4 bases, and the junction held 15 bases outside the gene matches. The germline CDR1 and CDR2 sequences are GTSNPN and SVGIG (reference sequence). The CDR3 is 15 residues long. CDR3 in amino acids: CACEFPGQIVYEQYF. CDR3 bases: TGTGCCTGCGAATTTCCGGGACAGATTGTTTACGAGCAGTACTTC. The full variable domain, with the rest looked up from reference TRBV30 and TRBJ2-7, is SQTIHQWPATLVQPVGSPLSLECTVEGTSNPNLYWYRQAAGRGLQLLFYSVGIGQISSEVPQNLSASRPQDRQFILSSKKLLLSDSGFYLCACEFPGQIVYEQYFGPGTRLTVT.

Here the CDR3 DNA reads TGTGCCAGTAGTATAGACCGGGACAGGCCCTACGAGCAGTACTTC. It specifies CASSIDRDRPYEQYF. The chain recombines TRBV19 with TRBJ2-7, with 8 bases fitting TRBD1. The CDR3 has 15 amino acids. Trimming at V came to 0 bases and at J to 2 bases, leaving 3 bases not matched to a gene. Germline V gene sequence: CDR1 LNHDA, CDR2 SQIVND (reference sequence).

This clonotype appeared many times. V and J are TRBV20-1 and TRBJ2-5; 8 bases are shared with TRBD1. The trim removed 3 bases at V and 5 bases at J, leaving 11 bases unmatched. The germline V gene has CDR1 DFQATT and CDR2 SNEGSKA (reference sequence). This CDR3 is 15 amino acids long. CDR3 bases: TGCAGTGCTAGCCGGACAGGGCACCGCAGGGAGACCCAGTACTTC. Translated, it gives CSASRTGHRRETQYF.

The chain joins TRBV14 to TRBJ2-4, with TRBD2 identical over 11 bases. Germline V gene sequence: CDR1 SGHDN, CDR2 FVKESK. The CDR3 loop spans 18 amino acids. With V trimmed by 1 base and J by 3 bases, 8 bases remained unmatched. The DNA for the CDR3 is TGTGCCAGCAGCCAAGTAGCGGGAGGGCCTTTTGACAAAAACATTCAGTACTTC. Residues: CASSQVAGGPFDKNIQYF.

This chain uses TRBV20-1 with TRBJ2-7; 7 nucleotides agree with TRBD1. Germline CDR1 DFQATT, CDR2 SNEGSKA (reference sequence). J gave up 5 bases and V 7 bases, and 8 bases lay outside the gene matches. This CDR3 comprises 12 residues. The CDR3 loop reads CSGTTTGDEQYF. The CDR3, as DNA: TGCAGTGGAACCACAACAGGGGACGAGCAGTACTTC.